Sequencing of this T cell receptor beta chain was carried out in a study of OX40 agonist ivuxolimab in advanced cancers. Here immunoSEQ multiplex PCR was the method, and the copy in TCRdb shows in-frame clones only, minus some. The table has about 43,000 clones, around three quarters seen once; the top ten hold about 4.4%. This CDR3 contains 13 residues. Germline loops: CDR1 SGHTA, CDR2 FQGNSA. With 0 bases removed from V and 4 bases from J, the gap between germline ends came to 7 bases. The specimen was CD4+ or CD8+ T cells sorted from blood, collected in a trial of the OX40 agonist ivuxolimab. This chain connects TRBV7-2 to TRBJ2-7; D is possibly TRBD1 (5 bases). The clonotype comes from an adult with an advanced solid tumor such as melanoma, head and neck, liver or kidney cancer. CDR3 in amino acids: CASSLARTYEQYF. CDR3 nucleotide sequence: TGTGCCAGCAGCTTAGCGCGGACATACGAGCAGTACTTC. The full variable domain, with the rest looked up from reference TRBV7-2 and TRBJ2-7, is GAGVSQSPSNKVTEKGKDVELRCDPISGHTALYWYRQSLGQGLEFLIYFQGNSAPDKSGLPSDRFSAERTGGSVSTLTIQRTQQEDSAVYLCASSLARTYEQYFGPGTRLTVT.